Included here is one T cell receptor beta chain sequence, with context. Antigen: not known. This specimen comes from a study of CD8+ T cells in alopecia areata. Study-level background: Affected scalp percentage gauged treated patients' severity. Overall study findings and caveats: Elevated clonality characterized lesional scalp relative to normal scalp, particularly in alopecia totalis/universalis. Persistence during tofacitinib was seen for many expanded lesional clones in scalp and blood. There were also resident alphabeta T cells of normal skin sequenced in scalp samples.

The sample's treatment: oral pan-JAK inhibitor, 5-10 mg twice daily. In each case, RNA was isolated and then reverse transcribed into cDNA as the sequencing template. Clones were read by immunoSEQ multiplex PCR, and TCRdb kept only the in-frame ones, dropping some. The sample lists around 300,000 clones, around 64% occurring once. This CDR3 is built from 15 residues. From germline, CDR1 is MRHNA and CDR2 SNTAGT. V was shortened by 0 bases and J by 3 bases, with 12 bases between the two germline ends. The specimen was CD4+ T cells sorted from blood, collected at week 52, from a patient treated with tofacitinib. The TCR sequence derives from a human donor with alopecia areata. The rearrangement links TRBV6-4 to TRBJ2-7, with TRBD2 as a possible D gene (6 bases). The CDR3 region has the DNA TGTGCCAGCAGTGACTCAGTGGAGGGATTCTACGAGCAGTACTTC. Translated, it gives CASSDSVEGFYEQYF.